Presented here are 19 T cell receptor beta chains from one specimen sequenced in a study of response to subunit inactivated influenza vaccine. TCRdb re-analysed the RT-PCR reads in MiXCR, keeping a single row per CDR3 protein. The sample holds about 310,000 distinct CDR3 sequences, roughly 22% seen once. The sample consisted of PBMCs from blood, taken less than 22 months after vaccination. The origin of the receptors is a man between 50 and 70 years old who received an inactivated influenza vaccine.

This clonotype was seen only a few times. The CDR3 nucleotides are TGTGCCAGCAGAACAGGGTTGACCGGGGAGCTGTTTTTT. This gives the protein CASRTGLTGELFF. V usage is TRBV7-2 and J usage is TRBJ2-2, with D possibly TRBD1 on 6 matching bases. Germline V gene lookup returns CDR1 SGHTA and CDR2 FQGNSA. V lost 6 bases and J 5 bases, leaving 10 bases between the germline ends. The CDR3 has 13 amino acids.

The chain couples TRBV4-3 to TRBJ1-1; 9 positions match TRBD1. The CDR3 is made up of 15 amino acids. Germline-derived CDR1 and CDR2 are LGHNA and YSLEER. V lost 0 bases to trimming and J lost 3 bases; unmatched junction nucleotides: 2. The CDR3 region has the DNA TGCGCCAGCAGCCAAGATGACAGGGGGTACACTGAAGCTTTCTTT. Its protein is CASSQDDRGYTEAFF.

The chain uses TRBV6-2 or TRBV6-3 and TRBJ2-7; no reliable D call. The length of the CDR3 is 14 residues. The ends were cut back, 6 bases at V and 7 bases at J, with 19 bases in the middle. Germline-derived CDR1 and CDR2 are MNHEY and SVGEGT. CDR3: CASSHTPDRVEQYF. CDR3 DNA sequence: TGTGCCAGCAGCCATACCCCCGACCGCGTAGAGCAGTACTTC.

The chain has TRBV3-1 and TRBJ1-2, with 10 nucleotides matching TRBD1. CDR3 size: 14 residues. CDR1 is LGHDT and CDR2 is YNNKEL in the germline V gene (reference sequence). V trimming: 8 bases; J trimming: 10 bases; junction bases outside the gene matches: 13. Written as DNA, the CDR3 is TGTGCCAGCCAAGATTCCGGGACAGGGGACTTCTACACCTTC. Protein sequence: CASQDSGTGDFYTF.

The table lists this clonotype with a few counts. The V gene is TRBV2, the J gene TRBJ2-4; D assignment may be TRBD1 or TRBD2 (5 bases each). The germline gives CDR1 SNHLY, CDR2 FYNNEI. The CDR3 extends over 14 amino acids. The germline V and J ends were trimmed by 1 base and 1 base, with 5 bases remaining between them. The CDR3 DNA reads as TGTGCCAGCAGTGAAGGGGGGGCCAAAAACATTCAGTACTTC. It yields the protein CASSEGGAKNIQYF.

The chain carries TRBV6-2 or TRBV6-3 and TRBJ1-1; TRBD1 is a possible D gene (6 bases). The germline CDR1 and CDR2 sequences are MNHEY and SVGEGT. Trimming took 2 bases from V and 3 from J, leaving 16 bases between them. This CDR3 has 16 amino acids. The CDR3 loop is CASSYKGGASYTEAFF. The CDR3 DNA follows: TGTGCCAGCAGTTACAAGGGGGGGGCGTCTTACACTGAAGCTTTCTTT.

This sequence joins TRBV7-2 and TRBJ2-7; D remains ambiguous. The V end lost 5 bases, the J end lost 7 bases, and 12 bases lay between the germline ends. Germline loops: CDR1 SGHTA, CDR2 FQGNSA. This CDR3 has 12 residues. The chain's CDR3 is CASSHMFGEQYF. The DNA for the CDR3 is TGTGCCAGCAGCCACATGTTTGGAGAGCAGTACTTC.

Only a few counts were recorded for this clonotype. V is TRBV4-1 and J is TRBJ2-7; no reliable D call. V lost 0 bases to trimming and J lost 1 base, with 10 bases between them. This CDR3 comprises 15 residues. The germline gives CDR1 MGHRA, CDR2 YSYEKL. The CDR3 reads CASSQDRARSYEQYF. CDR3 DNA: TGCGCCAGCAGCCAAGATCGGGCGCGATCCTACGAGCAGTACTTC.

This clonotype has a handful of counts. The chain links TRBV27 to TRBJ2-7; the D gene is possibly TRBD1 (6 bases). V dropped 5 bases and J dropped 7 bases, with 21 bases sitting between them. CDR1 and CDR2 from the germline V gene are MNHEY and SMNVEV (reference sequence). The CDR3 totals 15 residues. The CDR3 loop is CASSPTTTGIGEQYF. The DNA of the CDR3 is TGTGCCAGCAGTCCAACTACGACAGGAATTGGAGAGCAGTACTTC.

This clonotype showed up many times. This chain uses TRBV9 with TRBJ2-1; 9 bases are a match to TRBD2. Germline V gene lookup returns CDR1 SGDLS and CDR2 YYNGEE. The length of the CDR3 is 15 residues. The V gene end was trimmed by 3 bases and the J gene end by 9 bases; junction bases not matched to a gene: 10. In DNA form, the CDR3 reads TGTGCCAGCAGCGCCGCCGGGACTAGCCACAGTGAGCAGTTCTTC. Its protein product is CASSAAGTSHSEQFF. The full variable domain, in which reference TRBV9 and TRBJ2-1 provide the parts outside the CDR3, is DSGVTQTPKHLITATGQRVTLRCSPRSGDLSVYWYQQSLDQGLQFLIQYYNGEERAKGNILERFSAQQFPDLHSELNLSSLELGDSALYFCASSAAGTSHSEQFFGPGTRLTVL.

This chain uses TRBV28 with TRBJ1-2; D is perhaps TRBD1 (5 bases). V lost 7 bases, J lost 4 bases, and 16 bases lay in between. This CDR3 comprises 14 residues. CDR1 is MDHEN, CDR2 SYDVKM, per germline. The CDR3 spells CASNTGTPIYGYTF. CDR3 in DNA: TGTGCCAGCAATACGGGGACTCCCATCTATGGCTACACCTTC.

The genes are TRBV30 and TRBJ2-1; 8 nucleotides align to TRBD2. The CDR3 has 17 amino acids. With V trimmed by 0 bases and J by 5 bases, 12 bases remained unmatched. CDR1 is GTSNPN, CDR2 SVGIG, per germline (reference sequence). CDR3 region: CAWSVGWTGGPNNEQFF. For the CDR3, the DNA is TGTGCCTGGAGTGTAGGCTGGACGGGAGGGCCCAACAATGAGCAGTTCTTC.

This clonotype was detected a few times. The CDR3, as DNA: TGTGCCAGCAGTTACTCGAACGGATACATGAACACTGAAGCTTTCTTT. It encodes CASSYSNGYMNTEAFF. The V call is TRBV6-5, the J call TRBJ1-1; D is undetermined. The CDR3 consists of 16 residues. Trimming stripped 0 bases from V and 0 bases from J, with 11 bases between. The germline gives CDR1 MNHEY, CDR2 SVGAGI.

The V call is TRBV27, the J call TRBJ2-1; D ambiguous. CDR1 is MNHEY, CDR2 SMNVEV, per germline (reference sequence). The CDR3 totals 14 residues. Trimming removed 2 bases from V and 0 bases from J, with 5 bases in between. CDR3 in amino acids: CASSLGASYNEQFF. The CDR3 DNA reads TGTGCCAGCAGTTTAGGTGCCTCCTACAATGAGCAGTTCTTC.

The CDR3 reads CASSLSRGGAFF. As DNA, the CDR3 is TGTGCCAGCAGTCTGAGTCGCGGAGGAGCTTTCTTT. The chain links TRBV28 to TRBJ1-1; D remains ambiguous. Germline values: CDR1 MDHEN, CDR2 SYDVKM. There are 12 residues in the CDR3. V was clipped by 5 bases and J by 10 bases, with 14 bases between them.

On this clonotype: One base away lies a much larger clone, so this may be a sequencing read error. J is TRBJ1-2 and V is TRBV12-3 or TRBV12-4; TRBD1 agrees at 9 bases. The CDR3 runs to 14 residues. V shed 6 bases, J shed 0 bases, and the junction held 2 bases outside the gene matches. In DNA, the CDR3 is TGTGCCAGCAGGGGGACAGGGACTAACTATGGCTACACCTTC. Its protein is CASRGTGTNYGYTF.

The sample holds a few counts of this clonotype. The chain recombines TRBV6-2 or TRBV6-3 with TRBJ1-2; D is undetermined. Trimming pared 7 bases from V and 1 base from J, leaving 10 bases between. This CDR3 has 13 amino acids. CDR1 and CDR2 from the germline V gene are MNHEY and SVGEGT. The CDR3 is CASNPGNNYGYTF. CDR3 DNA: TGTGCCAGCAACCCGGGAAATAACTATGGCTACACCTTC.

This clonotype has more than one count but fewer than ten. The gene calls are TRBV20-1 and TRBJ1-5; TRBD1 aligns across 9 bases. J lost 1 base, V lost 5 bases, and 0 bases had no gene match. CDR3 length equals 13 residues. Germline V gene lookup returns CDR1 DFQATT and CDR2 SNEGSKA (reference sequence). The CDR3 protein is CSAGQGSNQPQHF. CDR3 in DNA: TGCAGTGCTGGACAGGGGAGCAATCAGCCCCAGCATTTT.

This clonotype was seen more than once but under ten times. In nucleotides, the CDR3 is TGTGCCAGCAGGGACGGGACAAGGAGAGGCTACACCTTC. It codes for CASRDGTRRGYTF. The chain recombines TRBV2 with TRBJ1-2; D might be TRBD1 (6 bases). The V end was cut by 6 bases, the J end by 8 bases, with 16 bases between. Germline V gives CDR1 SNHLY, CDR2 FYNNEI. This CDR3 is 13 amino acids long.